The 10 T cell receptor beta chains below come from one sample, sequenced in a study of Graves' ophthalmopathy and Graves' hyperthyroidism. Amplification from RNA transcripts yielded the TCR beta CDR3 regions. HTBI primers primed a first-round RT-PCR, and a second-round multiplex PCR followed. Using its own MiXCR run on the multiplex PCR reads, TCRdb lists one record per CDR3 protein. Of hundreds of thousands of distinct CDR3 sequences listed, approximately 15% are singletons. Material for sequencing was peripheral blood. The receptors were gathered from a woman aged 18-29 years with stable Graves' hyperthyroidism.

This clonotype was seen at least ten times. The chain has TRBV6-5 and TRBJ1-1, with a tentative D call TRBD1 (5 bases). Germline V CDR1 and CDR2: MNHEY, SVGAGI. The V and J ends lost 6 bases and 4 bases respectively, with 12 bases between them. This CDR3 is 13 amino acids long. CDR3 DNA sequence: TGTGCCAGCAGAGTGGGGGATCCCACTGAAGCTTTCTTT. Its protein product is CASRVGDPTEAFF.

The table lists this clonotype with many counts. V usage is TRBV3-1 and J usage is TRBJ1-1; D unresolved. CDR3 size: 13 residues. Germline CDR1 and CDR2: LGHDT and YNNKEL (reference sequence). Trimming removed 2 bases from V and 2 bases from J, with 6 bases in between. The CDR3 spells CASSQRDNTEAFF. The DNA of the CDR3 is TGTGCCAGCAGCCAAAGAGATAACACTGAAGCTTTCTTT.

CDR3 amino acids: CASSQVQGDTEAFF. CDR3 bases: TGTGCCAGCAGCCAAGTACAGGGGGATACTGAAGCTTTCTTT. This rearrangement joins TRBV3-1 to TRBJ1-1; 8 nucleotides align to TRBD1. Trimming removed 1 base from V and 5 bases from J; junction bases left unmatched: 3. Germline assignment: CDR1 LGHDT and CDR2 YNNKEL (reference sequence). CDR3 length: 14 amino acids.

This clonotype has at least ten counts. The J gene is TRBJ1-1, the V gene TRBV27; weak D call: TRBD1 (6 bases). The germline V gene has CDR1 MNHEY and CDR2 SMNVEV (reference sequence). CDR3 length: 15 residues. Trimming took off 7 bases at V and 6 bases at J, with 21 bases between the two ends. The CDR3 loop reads CASTRRGVEGPEAFF. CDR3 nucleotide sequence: TGTGCCAGCACCCGGAGGGGGGTCGAAGGTCCTGAAGCTTTCTTT.

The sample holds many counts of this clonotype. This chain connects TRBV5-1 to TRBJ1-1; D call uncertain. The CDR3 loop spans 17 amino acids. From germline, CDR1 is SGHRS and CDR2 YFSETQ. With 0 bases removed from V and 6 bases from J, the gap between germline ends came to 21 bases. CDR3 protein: CASSLGTLPVKTSEAFF. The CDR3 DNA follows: TGCGCCAGCAGCTTGGGCACTCTTCCAGTGAAGACCTCTGAAGCTTTCTTT.

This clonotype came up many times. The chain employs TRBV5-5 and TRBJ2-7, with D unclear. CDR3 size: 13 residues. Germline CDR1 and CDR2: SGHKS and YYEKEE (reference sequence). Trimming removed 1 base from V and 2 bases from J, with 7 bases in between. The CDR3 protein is CASSLMVTYEQYF. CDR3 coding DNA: TGTGCCAGCAGCTTGATGGTAACCTACGAGCAGTACTTC.

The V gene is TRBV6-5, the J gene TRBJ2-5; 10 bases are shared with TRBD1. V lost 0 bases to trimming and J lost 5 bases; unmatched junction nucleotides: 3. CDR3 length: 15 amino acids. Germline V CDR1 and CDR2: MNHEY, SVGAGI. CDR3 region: CASSYSTGGGETQYF. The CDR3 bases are TGTGCCAGCAGTTACTCGACAGGGGGCGGCGAGACCCAGTACTTC.

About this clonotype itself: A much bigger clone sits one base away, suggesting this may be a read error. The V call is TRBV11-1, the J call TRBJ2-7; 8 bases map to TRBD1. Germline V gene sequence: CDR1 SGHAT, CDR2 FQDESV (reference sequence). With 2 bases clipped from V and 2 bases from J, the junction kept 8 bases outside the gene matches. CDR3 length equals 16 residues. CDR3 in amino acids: CASSLCDYRGAYEQYF. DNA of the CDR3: TGTGCCAGCAGCTTATGCGATTACAGGGGGGCCTACGAGCAGTACTTC.

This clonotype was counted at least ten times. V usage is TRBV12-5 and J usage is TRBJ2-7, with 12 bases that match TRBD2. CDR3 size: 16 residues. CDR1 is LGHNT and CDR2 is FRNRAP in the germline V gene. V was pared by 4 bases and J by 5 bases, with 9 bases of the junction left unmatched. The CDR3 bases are TGTGCTAGTGGTTGGAGACTAGCGGGGGTCCCCAACGAGCAGTACTTC. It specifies CASGWRLAGVPNEQYF.

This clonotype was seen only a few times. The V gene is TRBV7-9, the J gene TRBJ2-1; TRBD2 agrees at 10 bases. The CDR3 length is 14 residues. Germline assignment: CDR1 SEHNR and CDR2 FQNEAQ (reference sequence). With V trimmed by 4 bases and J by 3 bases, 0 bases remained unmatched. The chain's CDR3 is CASSWTSGYNEQFF. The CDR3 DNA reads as TGTGCCAGCAGCTGGACTAGCGGCTACAATGAGCAGTTCTTC.